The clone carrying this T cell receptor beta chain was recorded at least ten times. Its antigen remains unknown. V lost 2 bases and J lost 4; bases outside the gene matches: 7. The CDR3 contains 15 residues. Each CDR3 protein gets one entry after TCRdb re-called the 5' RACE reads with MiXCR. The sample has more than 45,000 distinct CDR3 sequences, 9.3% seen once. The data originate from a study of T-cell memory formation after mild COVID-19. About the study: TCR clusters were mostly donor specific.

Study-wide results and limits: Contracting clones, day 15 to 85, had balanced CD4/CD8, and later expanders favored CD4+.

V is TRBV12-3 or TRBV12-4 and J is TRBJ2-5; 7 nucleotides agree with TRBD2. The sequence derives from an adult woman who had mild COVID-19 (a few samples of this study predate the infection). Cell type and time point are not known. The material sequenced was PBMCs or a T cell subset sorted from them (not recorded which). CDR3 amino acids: CASSLYQGGVETQYF. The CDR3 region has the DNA TGTGCCAGCAGTTTATACCAGGGAGGGGTAGAGACCCAGTACTTC.